This TCR beta chain was identified in a study of T cells after posttransplantation cyclophosphamide. Study-level points and caveats: Blood and skin or GI T cell repertoires showed limited TRB overlap. Later blood repertoires were often dominated by clones from the donor CD8+ memory compartment. Recipient CMV seropositivity and CMV reactivation strongly tracked TRB clonality.

Germline V gene lookup returns CDR1 SGHNT and CDR2 YENEEA. The ends were cut back, 2 bases at V and 0 bases at J, with 11 bases in the middle. The CDR3 loop spans 16 amino acids. A remark on this clone: Its target is unknown.

Peripheral blood was collected from the related graft donor on the marrow donation day. Sequencing was performed with immunoSEQ multiplex PCR; in TCRdb, only in-frame clones are kept and a portion is missing. The profile covers 7,500 to 9,500 clones, with approximately 92% appearing a single time and around 1.6% taken by the ten largest. The chain uses TRBV11-3 and TRBJ1-3, with a possible D match to TRBD1 (5 bases). The sequenced sample was memory CD4+ T cells sorted from PBMCs. The source is a woman aged 60-75 years in good health, CMV-negative, and a related stem cell transplant donor. Here the CDR3 DNA reads TGTGCCAGCAGCTTACAATCGGACACCTCTGGAAACACCATATATTTT. It translates to CASSLQSDTSGNTIYF.